This TCR beta chain stems from a study of cytomegalovirus exposure and HLA in healthy donors. The overall study: Of several hundred genotyped donors, roughly 81% grouped in the Caucasian-associated ancestry cluster. Regarding the study as a whole: Despite most TCR sequences being rare, some public TCRs occurred in many donors.

Healthy bone marrow donors made up the donors. Germline lookup yields CDR1 WNHNN and CDR2 SYGVQD (reference sequence). Trimming left V 3 bases short and J 0 bases short, with 9 bases between. This CDR3 comprises 15 residues. Vbeta (60) and Jbeta (13) primers were used in the PCR. Repertoires were generated with immunoSEQ multiplex PCR, while TCRdb's copy carries only in-frame clones and drops some. The sample table sets out about 31,000 clones. A remark on this clone: Antigen specificity is unknown.

This receptor was identified in a female donor in good health and CMV-seronegative. The chain has TRBV10-1 and TRBJ1-5, with a tentative D call TRBD1 (6 bases). The sample comprised PBMCs. Here the CDR3 reads CASSEQGYSNQPQHF. CDR3 bases: TGCGCCAGCAGTGAACAGGGTTATAGCAATCAGCCCCAGCATTTT.